Below are 10 T cell receptor beta chains sequenced from a single sample in a study of Tregs in tolerant kidney transplant recipients. Libraries were prepared by immunoSEQ multiplex PCR; TCRdb keeps only in-frame clonotypes and omits some of them. This sample contains some 31,000 clones. The sequencing used CD8+ T cells from blood, collected before the transplant. Receptor source: a human donor who received a combined kidney and bone marrow transplant.

A remark on this clone: The read ends 3 residues before the CDR3 terminus; that terminus is restored from the germline J gene. The V call is TRBV11-2, the J call TRBJ2-7, with a weak D call TRBD2 (5 bases). Germline-derived CDR1 and CDR2 are SGHAT and FQNNGV. The CDR3 is 15 residues long. Trimming left V 2 bases short and J 6 bases short, with 17 bases between. The CDR3 DNA, read in part, is TGTGCCAGCAGCTTAATCTTCGGAGGTTCGGGCGAG. Translation: CASSLIFGGSGE. The whole CDR3 is CASSLIFGGSGEQYF.

Note on this clone: The read falls 3 residues short of the CDR3 end, and the missing part is taken from the germline J gene. The V and J genes are TRBV2 and TRBJ1-4; 7 nucleotides agree with TRBD1. The CDR3 covers 12 residues. Germline CDR1 and CDR2: SNHLY and FYNNEI. Losses at the gene ends were 6 bases for V and 7 bases for J; bases not matched to a gene: 2. The CDR3 protein is CASRRDSEKLFF. The DNA read from the CDR3 is TGTGCCAGCAGGAGGGACAGTGAAAAA.

Points on this clone: The read falls 3 residues short of the CDR3 end, and the missing part is taken from the germline J gene. The V and J genes are TRBV6-2 or TRBV6-3 and TRBJ2-7, with 9 bases aligning to TRBD1. After removal of 7 bases from V and 2 bases from J, the junction contained 9 bases not matched to a gene. Germline CDR1 is MNHEY and CDR2 is SVGEGT. This CDR3 region has 15 residues. The CDR3 DNA, read in part, is TGTGCCAGCACCTCGGCCGGGACAGGGCCCTACGAG. Amino acids: CASTSAGTGPYE. The complete CDR3 sequence is CASTSAGTGPYEQYF.

A remark on this clone: Read sequence stops 3 residues before the CDR3 end, and the germline J gene provides the missing end. This specimen includes other DNA sequences encoding the same CDR3. This sequence joins TRBV18 and TRBJ2-5; 9 bases line up with TRBD1. Germline V gives CDR1 KGHSH, CDR2 LQKENI. CDR3 length equals 16 residues. V dropped 3 bases and J dropped 5; count of bases not matched to a gene: 10. The CDR3 loop reads CASSPLGTGPRETQYF. The covered CDR3 bases are TGTGCCAGCTCACCCCTCGGGACAGGGCCGAGGGAGACC.

About this clone itself: The sequence runs out 3 residues before the end of the CDR3; the remainder is reconstructed from the germline J gene. The rearrangement uses TRBV5-1 and TRBJ1-2; TRBD1 is a possible D gene (5 bases). Germline V gene sequence: CDR1 SGHRS, CDR2 YFSETQ. V lost 5 bases, J lost 4 bases, and 9 bases lay in between. This CDR3 region has 12 residues. CDR3: CASRRDSYGYTF. The sequenced part of the CDR3 DNA is TGCGCCAGCAGACGAGACAGCTATGGC.

The CDR3 is CASSFAGVFYNEQFF. The CDR3 bases that were read are TGTGCCAGCAGCTTTGCAGGGGTCTTCTACAATGAG. The chain uses TRBV5-8 and TRBJ2-1; D is possibly TRBD1 (6 bases). The CDR3 end is not reached by the read, which stops 3 residues before it; the germline J gene fills it in. Per germline, CDR1 SGHTS and CDR2 YDEGEE. V lost 2 bases and J lost 3, with 12 bases in between. This CDR3 region has 15 residues.

Turning to this clone: The CDR3 extends 3 residues past the end of the read, so its final part is completed from the germline J gene. V is TRBV11-2 and J is TRBJ2-1; maybe TRBD2 (6 bases). The CDR3 runs 14 residues. Germline lookup yields CDR1 SGHAT and CDR2 FQNNGV. V lost 6 bases and J lost 9, with 18 bases in between. CDR3 DNA (partial): TGTGCCAGCAGTTTCGGCCGTGGGGGGTTTGAG. Its protein product is CASSFGRGGFE. The entire CDR3 protein is CASSFGRGGFEQFF.

Of note for this clone: Read coverage stops 3 residues before the CDR3 terminus; the germline J gene supplies the remainder. The J gene is TRBJ2-2, the V gene TRBV6-2 or TRBV6-3, with 10 bases identical to TRBD2. Germline lookup yields CDR1 MNHEY and CDR2 SVGEGT. The J segment lost 5 bases and the V segment lost 2 bases, leaving 5 bases of the junction unmatched. The CDR3 length is 16 residues. The CDR3 bases that were read are TGTGCCAGCAGTTACGGAGCGGGAGGGCAAACCGGGGAG. This codes for CASSYGAGGQTGE. The complete CDR3 protein is CASSYGAGGQTGELFF.

Remarks on this clone: The read comes to an end 3 residues before the CDR3 does, leaving the germline J gene to fill in the end. The V and J genes are TRBV2 and TRBJ1-3; 9 bases are shared with TRBD1. The junction had 5 bases not matched to a gene; V was cut back by 4 bases and J by 4 bases. Germline values: CDR1 SNHLY, CDR2 FYNNEI. The CDR3 has 15 residues. The covered CDR3 bases are TGTGCCAGCAGTGGGGGACAGGGTTACGGAAACACC. It encodes CASSGGQGYGNT. The full CDR3 protein reads CASSGGQGYGNTIYF. The complete variable domain, with remaining parts taken from reference TRBV2 and TRBJ1-3, reads EPEVTQTPSHQVTQMGQEVILRCVPISNHLYFYWYRQILGQKVEFLVSFYNNEISEKSEIFDDQFSVERPDGSNFTLKIRSTKLEDSAMYFCASSGGQGYGNTIYFGEGSWLTVV.

As concerns this clone: The read halts 3 residues ahead of the CDR3 end, with the missing end drawn from the germline J gene. The gene calls are TRBV7-7 and TRBJ2-1; D might be TRBD2 (6 bases). This CDR3 is 12 amino acids long. The V gene's germline CDR1 is SSHAT and CDR2 FNYEAQ (reference sequence). Trimming removed 5 bases from V and 7 bases from J, with 9 bases in between. The covered CDR3 bases are TGTGCCAGCAGCCCAAGCGGGAATGAG. This translates into CASSPSGNE. The CDR3 reads in full as CASSPSGNEQFF.